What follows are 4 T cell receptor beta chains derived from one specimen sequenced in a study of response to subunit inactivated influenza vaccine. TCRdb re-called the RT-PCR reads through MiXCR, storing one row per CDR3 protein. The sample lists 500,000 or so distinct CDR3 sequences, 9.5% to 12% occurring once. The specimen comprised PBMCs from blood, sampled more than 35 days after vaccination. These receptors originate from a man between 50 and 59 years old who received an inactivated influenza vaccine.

CDR3 bases: TGCAGTGCCGCCACGCGAGGGGGGGGCTACAATGAGCAGTTCTTC. Amino acids: CSAATRGGGYNEQFF. This chain joins TRBV20-1 and TRBJ2-1; a possible D gene is TRBD2 (7 bases). The V gene lost 6 bases and the J gene lost 3 bases, with 18 bases spanning the gap. This CDR3 spans 15 amino acids. Germline CDR1 DFQATT, CDR2 SNEGSKA (reference sequence).

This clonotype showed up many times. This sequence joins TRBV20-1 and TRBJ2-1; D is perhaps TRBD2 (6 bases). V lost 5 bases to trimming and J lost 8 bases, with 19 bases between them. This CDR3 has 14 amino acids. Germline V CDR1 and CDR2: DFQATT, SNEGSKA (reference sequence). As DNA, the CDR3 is TGCAGTGCTCGGACTTCGCGGGACGGGGATGAGCAGTTCTTC. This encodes CSARTSRDGDEQFF.

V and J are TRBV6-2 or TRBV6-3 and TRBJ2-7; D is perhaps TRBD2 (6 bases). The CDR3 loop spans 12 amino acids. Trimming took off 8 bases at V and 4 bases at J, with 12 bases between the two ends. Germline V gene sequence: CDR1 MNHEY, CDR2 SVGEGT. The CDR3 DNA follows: TGTGCCAGCGCGGGACTTCTTTACGAGCAGTACTTC. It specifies CASAGLLYEQYF.

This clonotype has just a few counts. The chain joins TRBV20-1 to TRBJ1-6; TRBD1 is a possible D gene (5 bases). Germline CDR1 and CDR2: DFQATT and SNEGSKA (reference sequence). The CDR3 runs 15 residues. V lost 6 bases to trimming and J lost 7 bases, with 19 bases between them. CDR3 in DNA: TGCAGTGCAAGAAGTGGTGACAGCGGAAATTCACCCCTCCACTTT. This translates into CSARSGDSGNSPLHF.